This passage covers 31 T cell receptor beta chains from one sample sequenced in a study of blood T cells in healthy people across ages. Then a second PCR, running roughly 7 to 11 cycles, was carried out with a sample-barcoded 5' primer and a J-beta primer mix. TCRdb fed the 5' RACE reads into MiXCR, producing one record per CDR3 protein. The sample holds 600,000 to 1,000,000 distinct CDR3 sequences, 58% seen once. Input material: blood. The receptors here all came from a man younger than 45 in good health.

This chain uses TRBV10-3 with TRBJ2-3; D unclear. CDR3 length: 11 amino acids. The V gene lost 8 bases and the J gene lost 1 base, with 4 bases spanning the gap. Germline CDR1 ENHRY, CDR2 SYGVKD. CDR3 coding DNA: TGTGCCATCCGGGGCACAGATACGCAGTATTTT. It translates to CAIRGTDTQYF.

The rearrangement uses TRBV20-1 and TRBJ2-4; perhaps TRBD2 as D (6 bases). This CDR3 is built from 15 residues. V lost 1 base to trimming and J lost 5 bases, with 15 bases between them. The V gene's germline CDR1 is DFQATT and CDR2 SNEGSKA (reference sequence). For the CDR3, the DNA is TGCAGTGCTAGAGCGTGGCGGGGCGTCGAAAACATTCAGTACTTC. Its protein is CSARAWRGVENIQYF.

The chain carries TRBV28 and TRBJ1-2; 9 bases align to TRBD1. CDR1 and CDR2 (germline): MDHEN, SYDVKM. V gave up 8 bases and J gave up 2 bases; unmatched junction bases: 9. This CDR3 has 15 amino acids. As DNA, the CDR3 is TGTGCCAGCTTACAGGGTGGGACAGGGAACTATGGCTACACCTTC. Translated: CASLQGGTGNYGYTF.

The rearrangement joins TRBV6-4 to TRBJ2-5; D is unclear. The CDR3 extends over 12 amino acids. V was cut by 7 bases and J by 5 bases, with 11 bases left in between. Germline V gene sequence: CDR1 MRHNA, CDR2 SNTAGT. The CDR3 region is CASTRYWETQYF. The CDR3 DNA sequence: TGTGCCAGCACCCGATACTGGGAGACCCAGTACTTC.

The chain uses TRBV2 and TRBJ2-4; TRBD2 matches 9 bases. CDR3 size: 16 residues. Germline V lookup: CDR1 SNHLY, CDR2 FYNNEI. V lost 3 bases to trimming and J lost 5 bases; unmatched junction nucleotides: 8. CDR3 in amino acids: CASSDGLAGPENIQYF. The CDR3 nucleotides are TGTGCCAGCAGTGACGGGCTAGCGGGACCTGAAAACATTCAGTACTTC.

This clonotype came up a few times. The chain couples TRBV2 to TRBJ1-2; D is perhaps TRBD1 (6 bases). Between the trimmed V and J ends, which lost 11 bases and 8 bases, there was a span of 18 bases. The CDR3 loop spans 12 amino acids. Germline V lookup: CDR1 SNHLY, CDR2 FYNNEI. In DNA, the CDR3 is TGTGCCGGATACTACCGGGACACAGGCTACACCTTC. Its protein product is CAGYYRDTGYTF.

This chain joins TRBV4-3 and TRBJ2-1, with D perhaps TRBD2 (5 bases). The CDR3 sequence is 16 residues long. Germline CDR1 and CDR2: LGHNA and YSLEER. V was cut by 0 bases and J by 9 bases, with 18 bases left in between. The CDR3 bases are TGCGCCAGCAGCCAAGATCTGGCTAGCTGGGGTGGTGAGCAGTTCTTC. It translates to CASSQDLASWGGEQFF.

V usage is TRBV20-1 and J usage is TRBJ2-7; TRBD1 agrees at 7 bases. V lost 1 base and J lost 5; bases outside the gene matches: 11. Germline-derived CDR1 and CDR2 are DFQATT and SNEGSKA (reference sequence). The CDR3 has 15 residues. The CDR3 loop is CSARGPGQSPDEQYF. CDR3 DNA: TGCAGTGCTAGAGGTCCGGGACAGAGCCCCGACGAGCAGTACTTC.

The rearrangement links TRBV7-9 to TRBJ2-5; TRBD1 agrees at 9 bases. With the DNA end fitting TRBJ2-7 better, the J assignment may be wrong. CDR3 size: 16 residues. Per germline, CDR1 SEHNR and CDR2 FQNEAQ (reference sequence). The CDR3 spells CASSSPGQGSSYEQYF. CDR3 DNA sequence: TGTGCCAGCAGCTCCCCGGGACAGGGCAGCAGTTACGAGCAGTACTTC.

This clonotype was found once. The V gene is TRBV20-1, the J gene TRBJ2-5, with D possibly TRBD1 on 5 matching bases. The J call could be wrong; TRBJ2-7 is a better fit for the DNA end. The CDR3 covers 10 residues. CDR1 is DFQATT and CDR2 is SNEGSKA in the germline V gene (reference sequence). CDR3: CSAKDNEQYF. CDR3 coding DNA: TGCAGTGCTAAGGACAACGAGCAGTACTTC.

The chain recombines TRBV20-1 with TRBJ1-5; D call uncertain. The V gene's germline CDR1 is DFQATT and CDR2 SNEGSKA (reference sequence). Trimming left V 3 bases short and J 7 bases short, with 4 bases between. The CDR3 covers 10 residues. CDR3 bases: TGCAGTGCTAGTGGCCAGCCCCAGCATTTT. It codes for CSASGQPQHF.

This chain joins TRBV9 and TRBJ1-2, with 9 bases matching TRBD1. The CDR3 length is 16 residues. The J segment lost 0 bases and the V segment lost 4 bases, leaving 7 bases of the junction unmatched. Germline V gene data show CDR1 as SGDLS and CDR2 as YYNGEE. The CDR3 DNA is TGTGCCAGCAGCCCCATGGGACAGGGCACTAACTATGGCTACACCTTC. Protein: CASSPMGQGTNYGYTF.

CDR3: CASSHPGGSGANVLTF. In DNA form, the CDR3 reads TGTGCCAGCAGCCATCCAGGGGGCTCTGGGGCCAACGTCCTGACTTTC. The chain has TRBV6-2 or TRBV6-3 and TRBJ2-6; 7 bases line up with TRBD1. V trimming: 6 bases; J trimming: 0 bases; junction bases outside the gene matches: 5. Germline V gives CDR1 MNHEY, CDR2 SVGEGT. The CDR3 spans 16 residues.

V gene TRBV7-9 combines with J gene TRBJ2-7; 11 nucleotides match TRBD1. The V segment lost 7 bases and the J segment 1 base; nucleotides outside the gene matches: 6. Germline values: CDR1 SEHNR, CDR2 FQNEAQ (reference sequence). This CDR3 contains 15 residues. The CDR3 here is CASTGQGASSYEQYF. The CDR3 DNA follows: TGTGCCAGCACCGGACAGGGGGCTAGTTCCTACGAGCAGTACTTC.

This clonotype appeared many times. This chain links TRBV11-2 with TRBJ2-7, with 11 bases lining up with TRBD2. This CDR3 is 17 amino acids long. Germline trimming cut 0 bases from V and 6 bases from J; bases unmatched to any gene: 10. Germline-derived CDR1 and CDR2 are SGHAT and FQNNGV. CDR3 nucleotide sequence: TGTGCCAGCAGCTTAGATCTGATCACTAGCGGGAGTGGCGAGCAGTACTTC. This codes for CASSLDLITSGSGEQYF. Full variable domain (outside the CDR3, taken from reference TRBV11-2 and TRBJ2-7): EAGVAQSPRYKIIEKRQSVAFWCNPISGHATLYWYQQILGQGPKLLIQFQNNGVVDDSQLPKDRFSAERLKGVDSTLKIQPAKLEDSAVYLCASSLDLITSGSGEQYFGPGTRLTVT.

This clonotype was observed a handful of times. This chain joins TRBV4-2 and TRBJ1-6; TRBD1 matches at 7 bases. The CDR3 extends over 16 amino acids. V was clipped by 3 bases and J by 5 bases; unmatched bases: 7. The V gene's germline CDR1 is LGHNA and CDR2 YNFKEQ. The CDR3 here is CASSQLGGADNSPLHF. CDR3 sequence (DNA): TGTGCCAGCAGCCAGTTAGGGGGCGCGGATAATTCACCCCTCCACTTT.

This clonotype was seen repeatedly, ten times or more. The chain joins TRBV4-3 to TRBJ2-1; TRBD2 matches 7 bases. Germline CDR1 LGHNA, CDR2 YSLEER. Trimming cost V 2 bases and J 0 bases; bases outside gene matches: 1. CDR3 length: 15 amino acids. The CDR3 region has the DNA TGCGCCAGCAGCCAAACTAGCGCCTCCTACAATGAGCAGTTCTTC. It is translated as CASSQTSASYNEQFF.

This clonotype was recorded a few times. The chain recombines TRBV6-5 with TRBJ2-1, with D unclear. V was shortened by 4 bases and J by 5 bases, with 3 bases between the two germline ends. The V gene's germline CDR1 is MNHEY and CDR2 SVGAGI. This CDR3 comprises 11 residues. The CDR3 loop reads CASSFNNEQFF. The CDR3 bases are TGTGCCAGCAGTTTCAACAATGAGCAGTTCTTC.

The sample holds a few counts of this clonotype. This chain uses TRBV6-2 or TRBV6-3 with TRBJ2-5; 7 positions agree with TRBD2. V was pared by 6 bases and J by 11 bases, with 12 bases of the junction left unmatched. CDR3 length equals 13 residues. In germline, CDR1 is MNHEY, CDR2 SVGEGT. The CDR3 DNA follows: TGTGCCAGCAGCCCTGGACTAGTCAATGAGCAGTACTTC. Translated: CASSPGLVNEQYF.

The chain has TRBV19 and TRBJ2-1; a possible D gene is TRBD2 (5 bases). The end of the DNA is better explained by TRBJ2-7, so the J call may be wrong. Germline values: CDR1 LNHDA, CDR2 SQIVND (reference sequence). The CDR3 is 16 residues long. The CDR3 loop is CASSMRTASSYNEQYF. CDR3 coding DNA: TGTGCCAGTAGTATGCGGACCGCTAGCTCCTACAATGAGCAGTACTTC.

The chain links TRBV7-2 to TRBJ2-3; D remains unclear. The CDR3 has 14 residues. Germline CDR1 is SGHTA and CDR2 is FQGNSA. The V end lost 2 bases, the J end lost 1 base, and 7 bases lay between the germline ends. The CDR3 is CASSLMGRTDTQYF. CDR3 coding DNA: TGTGCCAGCAGCTTAATGGGTCGCACAGATACGCAGTATTTT.

The chain couples TRBV15 to TRBJ2-5, with a weak D call TRBD1 (5 bases). Germline V lookup: CDR1 LNHNV, CDR2 YYDKDF (reference sequence). Trimming left V 0 bases short and J 2 bases short, with 10 bases between. The CDR3 length is 15 residues. CDR3 nucleotide sequence: TGTGCCACCAGCAGAGATTTGCAGGGACAAGAGACCCAGTACTTC. It yields the protein CATSRDLQGQETQYF.

This clonotype has only a few counts. The chain has TRBV5-5 and TRBJ1-1, with no clear D. The germline V and J ends were trimmed by 0 bases and 5 bases, with 8 bases remaining between them. Looked up from germline, CDR1 is SGHKS and CDR2 is YYEKEE (reference sequence). The CDR3 runs to 13 residues. CDR3 bases: TGTGCCAGCAGCTTGGGGTTCGGTACTGAAGCTTTCTTT. Translated, it gives CASSLGFGTEAFF.

The chain recombines TRBV9 with TRBJ2-1, with 7 bases matching TRBD2. The CDR3 is 13 amino acids. CDR1 and CDR2 (germline): SGDLS, YYNGEE. V lost 3 bases and J lost 10; bases outside the gene matches: 7. The CDR3 reads CASSESGVGEQFF. Here the CDR3 DNA reads TGTGCCAGCAGCGAGAGCGGGGTGGGGGAGCAGTTCTTC.

The CDR3 spells CASSPKRLAGTETQYF. CDR3 sequence (DNA): TGTGCCAGCAGTCCCAAAAGACTAGCGGGCACAGAGACCCAGTACTTC. The V and J genes are TRBV6-2 or TRBV6-3 and TRBJ2-5; 10 positions match TRBD2. V gave up 5 bases and J gave up 4 bases; unmatched junction bases: 10. CDR1 is MNHEY, CDR2 SVGEGT, per germline. The CDR3 is 16 amino acids.

This chain joins TRBV7-2 and TRBJ1-6; no reliable D call. Trimming removed 5 bases from V and 9 bases from J, with 14 bases in between. The CDR3 has 14 amino acids. Germline V gene lookup returns CDR1 SGHTA and CDR2 FQGNSA. CDR3 amino acids: CASSPDPSGSPLHF. The CDR3 DNA reads TGTGCCAGCAGCCCTGACCCTAGCGGTTCACCCCTCCACTTT.

This chain links TRBV6-6 with TRBJ2-7; D is ambiguous. CDR3 length: 15 amino acids. The germline CDR1 and CDR2 sequences are MNHNY and SVGAGI (reference sequence). Trimming pared 0 bases from V and 2 bases from J, leaving 11 bases between. The CDR3 region has the DNA TGTGCCAGCAGTTACTCGGCCACCGACGCCTACGAGCAGTACTTC. Its protein is CASSYSATDAYEQYF.

The chain links TRBV6-2 or TRBV6-3 to TRBJ2-2, with 13 bases aligning to TRBD2. Germline lookup yields CDR1 MNHEY and CDR2 SVGEGT. V lost 6 bases and J lost 6; bases outside the gene matches: 7. This CDR3 contains 16 residues. This CDR3 reads CASRPPTSGRAGELFF. CDR3 in DNA: TGTGCCAGCAGGCCGCCCACTAGCGGGAGGGCCGGGGAGCTGTTTTTT.

This clonotype was counted ten times or more. V is TRBV10-3 and J is TRBJ2-7; 9 bases match TRBD2. Unmatched junction bases numbered 9, after V lost 9 bases and J lost 6 bases. This CDR3 has 13 amino acids. The V gene's germline CDR1 is ENHRY and CDR2 SYGVKD. The CDR3 sequence: CAIQLSGSSEQYF. DNA for the CDR3: TGTGCCATTCAACTTAGCGGGAGTAGCGAGCAGTACTTC.

This chain joins TRBV6-5 and TRBJ2-7; D may correspond to TRBD1 or TRBD2 (5 bases each). CDR3 length: 14 amino acids. The germline V gene encodes CDR1 MNHEY and CDR2 SVGAGI. Between the trimmed V and J ends, which lost 0 bases and 7 bases, there was a span of 13 bases. The CDR3 DNA reads as TGTGCCAGCAGTTACTCGTGGCTAGCAGGGGAGCAGTACTTC. This sequence encodes CASSYSWLAGEQYF.

This clonotype was seen only a few times. The V gene is TRBV10-3, the J gene TRBJ2-7; 8 nucleotides agree with TRBD2. The ends lost 9 bases at V and 2 bases at J; junction bases unmatched: 6. The CDR3 spans 13 residues. Germline V CDR1 and CDR2: ENHRY, SYGVKD. CDR3 DNA: TGTGCCATGAGCATTAGCGGGGCCTACGAGCAGTACTTC. This encodes CAMSISGAYEQYF.